This T cell receptor (beta chain) was captured in a study of memory CD4+ T cells and cytomegalovirus serostatus. Study background: Donors were healthy Belgian adults, 10 or so CMV seropositive and approximately 25 seronegative.

The sort gate was single viable CD3+CD4+CD8-CD45RO+ cells for memory CD4+ T cells. Clones were sequenced by immunoSEQ multiplex PCR, and TCRdb holds only the in-frame ones, with some missing. The table has about 57,000 clones, approximately 80% seen once. The CDR3 sequence is 15 residues long. Germline CDR1 SGHTA, CDR2 FQGNSA. V gave up 5 bases and J gave up 7 bases; unmatched junction bases: 8. The V and J genes are TRBV7-2 and TRBJ2-2, with TRBD2 identical over 9 bases. Source material: memory CD4+ T cells from blood. The sequence came from an adult in good health and CMV-seronegative. In nucleotides, the CDR3 is TGTGCCAGCAGCCCGAAGCGGGGGGAGGTCGGGGAGCTGTTTTTT. Its protein is CASSPKRGEVGELFF.